This TCR beta chain was sequenced during a study of Graves' ophthalmopathy and Graves' hyperthyroidism. Study summary: Peripheral blood collection took place at initial diagnosis, before any treatment.

Comments on this clonotype: Its antigen is not known.

General study results and limits: For predicting ophthalmopathy progression, the model had 70.59% sensitivity and approximately 72% specificity.

V was cut by 5 bases and J by 4 bases, with 14 bases left in between. The length of the CDR3 is 14 residues. The V gene's germline CDR1 is MGHDK and CDR2 SYGVNS. CDR3 regions of TCR beta were amplified from RNA transcripts. The first-round RT-PCR employed HTBI primers together with the Qiagen OneStep RT-PCR kit. A multiplex PCR was then performed as the second round. Using its own MiXCR run on the multiplex PCR reads, TCRdb lists one record per CDR3 protein. The repertoire has about 740,000 distinct CDR3 sequences, roughly two fifths of them found once; the top ten carry 44%. The chain links TRBV25-1 to TRBJ1-1; D might be TRBD1 (6 bases). This sequence was found in an adult man with Graves' ophthalmopathy. Sequenced sample: peripheral blood. CDR3 sequence: CASSNRVVSTEAFF. The CDR3 region has the DNA TGTGCCAGCAGTAACAGGGTTGTAAGCACTGAAGCTTTCTTT.